Listed below are T cell receptor beta chains from one sample, sequenced in a study of T cell clones after liver transplantation. The repertoire was sequenced with immunoSEQ multiplex PCR; TCRdb's copy has only in-frame clones and lacks some. Of about 19,000 clones listed, about 90% are singletons. The sequencing used CD8+ T cells from blood, collected before liver transplant. The receptors come from a human donor who received a liver transplant. Each CDR3 is given without its conserved first and last residue. The order of the fields is J gene, V gene, clone size, CDR3 protein. Only some rows state a clone size, as once, few, many or a class for expanded clones.

TRBJ2-3,TRBV27,-,ASSSPVIEY
TRBJ1-2,TRBV21-1,-,ASSKVTGGSDGYT
TRBJ2-7,TRBV27,-,ASSVWGYEQY
TRBJ2-7,TRBV30,once,AWSDGGEQY
TRBJ1-1,TRBV27,-,ASSLWGMRNTEAF
TRBJ1-1,TRBV6-5,-,ASSYGVGTEAF
TRBJ2-7,TRBV6-1,-,ASSVLAGRPYEQY
TRBJ2-1,TRBV2,-,ASSSGVPDPRGNEQF
TRBJ1-5,TRBV7-2,once,ASSFLTGPQPQH
TRBJ1-5,TRBV5-8,few,ASSLGIGNQPQH
TRBJ1-4,TRBV7-9,once,ASSLELVRPTNEKLF
TRBJ2-1,TRBV14,-,ASSQGSGRALFYNEQF
TRBJ1-2,TRBV27,-,ASRLQGSNYGYT
TRBJ1-1,TRBV5-6,-,ASSPWGGRGTEAF
TRBJ2-2,TRBV27,-,ASSLGTSVGELF
TRBJ1-1,TRBV7-6,-,ASSFPAGTGGTNTEAF
TRBJ1-1,TRBV6-4,-,ASGDRVNTEAF
TRBJ1-2,TRBV5-6,-,ASRPTGGFGYT
TRBJ1-3,TRBV10-2,-,ASSSDSSGNTIY
TRBJ2-3,TRBV7-9,-,ASSLSGVLTDTQY
TRBJ2-7,TRBV28,-,ASSSGTSGRPAFYEQY
TRBJ2-3,TRBV11-2,few,ASRGKRVGTDTQY
TRBJ2-1,TRBV27,-,ASRLAVRNEQF
TRBJ2-7,TRBV27,-,ASSFGINPYEQY
TRBJ2-3,TRBV27,-,ASSFSGQTDTQY
TRBJ1-2,TRBV19,-,ASSIGATGGNYGYT
TRBJ2-5,TRBV27,-,ASSLTSGMGTQY
TRBJ1-1,TRBV27,-,ASSLQGNTEAF
TRBJ2-7,TRBV11-2,few,ASSSFSGTNYEQY
TRBJ2-7,TRBV4-1,-,ASSQPTTEVDEQY
TRBJ1-1,TRBV4-1,-,ASSQDTGVDTEAF
TRBJ2-2,TRBV19,-,ASSIREAGDRSGELF
TRBJ2-5,TRBV30,-,AWNRGGGWETQY
TRBJ2-1,TRBV5-1,-,ASSFQWPVGYNEQF
TRBJ2-3,TRBV5-4,-,ASSLPEVARADTQY
TRBJ2-1,TRBV19,-,ASSPTGSYNEQF
TRBJ2-7,TRBV6-1,-,ASSEMVGDSYEQY
TRBJ2-2,TRBV9,-,ASSLRGLGTGELF
TRBJ2-7,TRBV19,-,ASSISDDSYEQY
TRBJ2-1,TRBV14,-,ASSQMKELGNEQF
TRBJ2-7,TRBV18,-,ASSPPSYEQY
TRBJ2-2,TRBV19,-,ASSFNTGELF
TRBJ2-1,TRBV29-1,-,SVLAGDTNEQF